The 20 T cell receptor beta chains reported below all come from one sample, sequenced in a study of identical twins (dated by TCRdb to the mid-2010s). The receptor library was made with 5' RACE. TCRdb names Illumina HiSeq 2000 as the instrument used. Using fastp at Q25 and MiXCR, TCRdb reprocessed the public reads and kept productive beta chains. Duplicate CDR3 protein sequences are folded into a single record with the most common DNA and genes. This sample holds more than 650,000 distinct CDR3 sequences; around 6.1% were observed only once. Jointly, the top ten make up approximately 1.6% of the sample. Sequencing input: naive T cells sorted from blood. The cell subset or site label corresponds to: cells isolated with a human naive T-cell isolation kit. The source is a man younger than 35 in good health.

The V gene is TRBV7-9, the J gene TRBJ2-1; weak D call: TRBD2 (5 bases). The CDR3 is 12 amino acids. V lost 7 bases, J lost 10 bases, and 14 bases lay in between. Germline V gene lookup returns CDR1 SEHNR and CDR2 FQNEAQ (reference sequence). CDR3 sequence (DNA): TGTGCCAGCATGCTAAAGGAGCGGGAGCAGTTCTTC. It yields the protein CASMLKEREQFF.

This clonotype was counted a few times. This CDR3 reads CASSLVQDYEQYF. The DNA for the CDR3 is TGTGCCAGCAGTTTAGTCCAAGACTACGAGCAGTACTTC. The chain recombines TRBV12-3 or TRBV12-4 with TRBJ2-7; D unresolved. Between the trimmed V and J ends, which lost 1 base and 3 bases, there was a span of 7 bases. The CDR3 spans 13 residues.

This chain links TRBV6-5 with TRBJ2-7; D unclear. Trimming took 5 bases from V and 2 from J, leaving 7 bases between them. Germline V lookup: CDR1 MNHEY, CDR2 SVGAGI. The CDR3 totals 12 residues. CDR3 nucleotides: TGTGCCAGCAGTCACAATACCTACGAGCAGTACTTC. This codes for CASSHNTYEQYF.

In this sample, this clonotype turned up once. CDR3 nucleotide sequence: TGTGCTAGTGGGGACGGGACAGCCTACAATGAGCAGTTCTTC. Translated: CASGDGTAYNEQFF. This rearrangement joins TRBV12-5 to TRBJ2-1, with 7 bases matching TRBD1. The germline CDR1 and CDR2 sequences are LGHNT and FRNRAP. J was trimmed by 2 bases and V by 6 bases; bases with no gene match: 4. CDR3 size: 14 residues.

This clonotype was counted at least ten times. The V call is TRBV12-3 or TRBV12-4, the J call TRBJ1-3, with a weak D call TRBD1 (5 bases). The CDR3 contains 13 residues. The V and J ends lost 5 bases and 4 bases respectively, with 9 bases between them. The CDR3, as DNA: TGTGCCAGCAGTCCGGGGCGGGGAAACACCATATATTTT. It translates to CASSPGRGNTIYF.

The chain uses TRBV3-1 and TRBJ2-4; D is uncertain. V was pared by 0 bases and J by 10 bases, with 22 bases between. Germline V gene lookup returns CDR1 LGHDT and CDR2 YNNKEL (reference sequence). There are 17 residues in the CDR3. DNA of the CDR3: TGTGCCAGCAGCCAAGACAGGATCGGTATTGGTAAACGAATTCAGTACTTC. Translation: CASSQDRIGIGKRIQYF. The full variable domain, its missing parts supplied by reference TRBV3-1 and TRBJ2-4, is DTAVSQTPKYLVTQMGNDKSIKCEQNLGHDTMYWYKQDSKKFLKIMFSYNNKELIINETVPNRFSPKSPDKAHLNLHINSLELGDSAVYFCASSQDRIGIGKRIQYFGAGTRLSVL.

The chain couples TRBV28 to TRBJ2-6; 10 bases align to TRBD1. Per germline, CDR1 MDHEN and CDR2 SYDVKM. The V and J ends lost 11 bases and 1 base, in that order; junction bases with no gene match: 8. This CDR3 comprises 16 residues. This CDR3 reads CACLGQGKSGANVLTF. DNA of the CDR3: TGTGCCTGCCTGGGACAGGGGAAATCTGGGGCCAACGTCCTGACTTTC.

The V call is TRBV2, the J call TRBJ2-1; D possibly corresponds to TRBD2 (6 bases). Between the trimmed V and J ends, which lost 8 bases and 7 bases, there was a span of 18 bases. Germline V gives CDR1 SNHLY, CDR2 FYNNEI. CDR3 length: 14 residues. The CDR3 spells CASERASEVNEQFF. The CDR3, as DNA: TGTGCCAGCGAGAGGGCTAGCGAGGTAAATGAGCAGTTCTTC.

The sample holds many counts of this clonotype. The chain combines TRBV29-1 with TRBJ2-3, with D maybe TRBD2 (5 bases). V was shortened by 3 bases and J by 2 bases, with 12 bases between the two germline ends. There are 14 residues in the CDR3. Per germline, CDR1 SQVTM and CDR2 ANQGSEA. Here the CDR3 DNA reads TGCAGCGTTGAGCCTGCCGGGAACACAGATACGCAGTATTTT. Amino acid sequence: CSVEPAGNTDTQYF.

This clonotype was picked up many times. This rearrangement joins TRBV29-1 to TRBJ2-7, with D unresolved. Germline assignment: CDR1 SQVTM and CDR2 ANQGSEA. The CDR3 is 10 residues long. The ends were cut back, 7 bases at V and 3 bases at J, with 7 bases in the middle. In DNA, the CDR3 is TGCAGCGCCTTAGACTACGAGCAGTACTTC. It translates to CSALDYEQYF.

This clonotype was picked up a small number of times. V gene TRBV18 combines with J gene TRBJ1-1; a weak D match, TRBD1 (5 bases). The germline V and J ends were trimmed by 3 bases and 2 bases, with 13 bases remaining between them. The CDR3 sequence is 15 residues long. Germline CDR1 reads KGHSH; CDR2 reads LQKENI. CDR3 bases: TGTGCCAGCTCACCCCAGTGGAGGGGAAACACTGAAGCTTTCTTT. Its translation is CASSPQWRGNTEAFF.

This clonotype was seen at least ten times. The gene calls are TRBV25-1 and TRBJ2-3, with D possibly TRBD1 on 6 matching bases. The CDR3 length is 16 residues. V dropped 0 bases and J dropped 2 bases, with 12 bases sitting between them. Germline-derived CDR1 and CDR2 are MGHDK and SYGVNS. CDR3 in amino acids: CASSEYLTGITDTQYF. DNA for the CDR3: TGTGCCAGCAGTGAATATCTGACAGGTATCACAGATACGCAGTATTTT.

On this clonotype itself: A much larger clone is a single base away; this may be a read error. V and J are TRBV7-9 and TRBJ2-7; a possible D gene is TRBD1 (7 bases). Germline values: CDR1 SEHNR, CDR2 FQNEAQ (reference sequence). CDR3 length: 13 residues. Trimming pared 7 bases from V and 1 base from J, leaving 11 bases between. CDR3 protein: CASNAGQSYEQYF. In DNA form, the CDR3 reads TGTGCCAGCAACGCGGGACAGTCCTACGAGCAGTACTTC.

This clonotype was counted ten times or more. Mismatch with germline at one junction end may stem from a read error. This chain's CDR3 is CASSLAGGRETQYF. CDR3 nucleotides: TGTGCCAGCAGCCTAGCGGGAGGAAGGGAGACCCAGTACTTC. V and J are TRBV5-1 and TRBJ2-5, with 11 positions matching TRBD2. The V gene's germline CDR1 is SGHRS and CDR2 YFSETQ. This CDR3 spans 14 amino acids.

In this sample, this clonotype turned up once. A read error may be the cause here, since a much bigger clone is one base away. The rearrangement uses TRBV7-2 and TRBJ2-2; 8 bases fit TRBD1. The length of the CDR3 is 16 residues. From germline, CDR1 is SGHTA and CDR2 FQGNSA. CDR3 loop: CAGSLYQGAFTGELFF. Written as DNA, the CDR3 is TGTGCCGGCAGCCTATACCAGGGGGCGTTCACCGGGGAGCTGTTTTTT.

This clonotype occurred a few times. CDR3 loop: CASSQEGQGANEQYF. For the CDR3, the DNA is TGCGCCAGCAGCCAAGAGGGACAGGGGGCAAACGAGCAGTACTTC. This chain joins TRBV4-3 and TRBJ2-7, with 12 bases fitting TRBD1. The CDR3 has 15 amino acids. V gave up 0 bases and J gave up 5 bases; unmatched junction bases: 2. Germline CDR1 reads LGHNA; CDR2 reads YSLEER.

This clonotype has at least ten counts. The genes are TRBV9 and TRBJ2-3; unclear D gene. Looked up from germline, CDR1 is SGDLS and CDR2 is YYNGEE. V dropped 0 bases and J dropped 0 bases, with 8 bases sitting between them. There are 15 residues in the CDR3. The CDR3 here is CASSVGGGSTDTQYF. In nucleotides, the CDR3 is TGTGCCAGCAGCGTAGGCGGCGGTAGCACAGATACGCAGTATTTT.

The chain uses TRBV5-1 and TRBJ2-5; D remains ambiguous. CDR3 length equals 14 residues. Germline-derived CDR1 and CDR2 are SGHRS and YFSETQ. Trimming removed 0 bases at V and 5 bases at J, with 11 bases between. CDR3 sequence (DNA): TGCGCCAGCAGCTTGGACCCCGGAGCGGAGACCCAGTACTTC. Amino acid sequence: CASSLDPGAETQYF.

This clonotype was seen more than once but under ten times. V gene TRBV9 combines with J gene TRBJ2-1; TRBD2 matches 11 bases. There are 14 residues in the CDR3. Per the germline V gene, CDR1 is SGDLS and CDR2 is YYNGEE. The trim removed 3 bases at V and 5 bases at J, leaving 1 base unmatched. In DNA, the CDR3 is TGTGCCAGCAGCGCGACTAGCGGGGACAATGAGCAGTTCTTC. Its translation: CASSATSGDNEQFF.

Only a few counts were recorded for this clonotype. The CDR3 reads CSVERALRDGYTF. The CDR3 nucleotides read TGCAGCGTTGAAAGAGCACTCCGAGATGGCTACACCTTC. This chain connects TRBV29-1 to TRBJ1-2; D is unclear. V was trimmed by 2 bases and J by 6 bases, leaving 13 bases between them. Germline loops: CDR1 SQVTM, CDR2 ANQGSEA. The CDR3 runs to 13 residues.